This record concerns one T cell receptor (beta chain) sequence. Its antigen remains unknown. Per the germline V gene, CDR1 is MNHEY and CDR2 is SMNVEV (reference sequence). The CDR3 sequence is 15 residues long. With 3 bases removed from V and 0 bases from J, the gap between germline ends came to 12 bases. This specimen belongs to a study of T cell responses to AZD1222 COVID-19 vaccine. As for the study in general: Both about-4-week and about-12-week second-dose recipients were combined. Study results and caveats: Donors were largely white British and mainly female; clonal diversity was possibly underestimated. At baseline, seropositivity was found in only a handful of AZD1222 recipients. Epitopes outside B.1.351 and B.1.1.7 mutated regions reportedly drew nearly half of spike TCRs.

The data were produced by immunoSEQ multiplex PCR, yet TCRdb's version contains in-frame clones alone and is incomplete. In the table there are fewer than 130,000 clones, around 90% of which are singletons. V and J are TRBV27 and TRBJ2-7, with D possibly TRBD2 on 6 matching bases. Sequencing used peripheral blood, obtained on day 0 of AZD1222 vaccination. This receptor was obtained from an adult in good health. CDR3 nucleotides: TGTGCCAGCAGTTTTCGGGGGACGAGCTCCTACGAGCAGTACTTC. As protein: CASSFRGTSSYEQYF.